Detailed here is one T cell receptor (beta chain). Its antigen is currently unknown. This record belongs to a study of CD8+ T cells in alopecia areata. Sample treatment: oral pan-JAK inhibitor, 5-10 mg twice daily. Overall study results and limits: Clonality in the scalp and expanded CD8+ clones ranked among the top 100 were significantly decreased by tofacitinib.

Germline trimming cut 4 bases from V and 13 bases from J; bases unmatched to any gene: 19. The CDR3 totals 17 residues. Germline loops: CDR1 SGDLS, CDR2 YYNGEE. Reverse transcription of extracted RNA yielded cDNA, which provided the sequencing template. Sequencing used immunoSEQ multiplex PCR; TCRdb keeps in-frame clones, though not all of them. Of some 180,000 clones listed, about 47% were seen once; the top ten hold roughly a tenth. The source material was CD8+ T cells sorted from blood, sampled at approximately week 52, from a patient treated with tofacitinib. The chain couples TRBV9 to TRBJ1-6; 8 positions match TRBD1. The sequence was obtained from a human donor with alopecia areata. DNA for the CDR3: TGTGCCAGCAGCCCCTCCCCCCGGACAGGGCGAAGTTCCCCCCTCCACTTT. It yields the protein CASSPSPRTGRSSPLHF. Based on the CDR3 plus reference TRBV9 and TRBJ1-6, the full variable domain is DSGVTQTPKHLITATGQRVTLRCSPRSGDLSVYWYQQSLDQGLQFLIQYYNGEERAKGNILERFSAQQFPDLHSELNLSSLELGDSALYFCASSPSPRTGRSSPLHFGNGTRLTVT.